The 5 T cell receptor beta chains reported below all come from one sample, sequenced in a study of monozygotic twins with inflammatory bowel disease. One entry per CDR3 protein, without DNA, is what TCRdb gives after re-calling the 5' RACE reads. The table gives roughly 300,000 distinct CDR3 sequences; the top ten clones make up 5.6% of it. The sample was blood. These receptors originate from a human donor with ulcerative colitis or Crohn's disease, or a healthy co-twin of an affected twin (not recorded which).

V is TRBV29-1 and J is TRBJ2-3. The CDR3 covers 13 residues. Germline-derived CDR1 and CDR2 are SQVTM and ANQGSEA. CDR3 amino acids: CSVDSRLADTQYF.

This chain joins TRBV27 and TRBJ2-1; TCRdb's assignment of TRBD2 cannot be checked, as there is no DNA. The CDR3 is 18 residues long. Germline lookup yields CDR1 MNHEY and CDR2 SMNVEV (reference sequence). The CDR3 spells CASSFLAGGRGAHNEQFF.

The J gene is TRBJ2-1, the V gene TRBV20-1; TCRdb outputs TRBD2, but without DNA this stays unchecked. The CDR3 has 14 residues. Germline V lookup: CDR1 DFQATT, CDR2 SNEGSKA (reference sequence). CDR3 in amino acids: CSASPLSLAVEQFF.

V gene TRBV29-1 combines with J gene TRBJ2-4; absent DNA, TCRdb's TRBD2 call cannot be checked. The CDR3 is made up of 12 amino acids. CDR1 is SQVTM and CDR2 is ANQGSEA in the germline V gene. This CDR3 is CSVAVGRNIQYF.

V is TRBV24-1 and J is TRBJ2-2; the TCRdb call, TRBD1, lacks DNA for checking. The germline V gene has CDR1 KGHDR and CDR2 SFDVKD. CDR3 size: 17 residues. CDR3 in amino acids: CATSDLRQLKGPGELFF.